The present TCR beta chain was sequenced within a study of blood T cell repertoires in COVID-19. V was clipped by 4 bases and J by 5 bases; unmatched bases: 8. Germline lookup yields CDR1 SGDLS and CDR2 YYNGEE. The length of the CDR3 is 17 residues. Participants came from 20 to 25 US areas, aged about 18 to 100 years. Cohorts were assigned according to the clinical history that participants reported. Exposed enrollees had met someone with a PCR-confirmed or clinician-diagnosed COVID-19 case at some point within the 2 weeks before study entry. TCRdb keeps only in-frame clones here, not all; method: immunoSEQ multiplex PCR. Of more than 350,000 clones detected, over 75% appear once; the ten largest clones hold roughly 1.4%.

J is TRBJ2-5 and V is TRBV9, with TRBD2 identical over 16 bases. This TCR came from a woman under 30 who had been exposed to COVID-19. Source material: PBMCs or T cells enriched from blood (not recorded which). For the CDR3, the DNA is TGTGCCAGCAGCCCAGGGACTAGCGGGGGGGCCAGGGAGACCCAGTACTTC. Translated: CASSPGTSGGARETQYF.